This record looks at one TCR beta chain sequence and its context. The sample carries other DNA sequences with the same CDR3. Libraries were prepared by immunoSEQ multiplex PCR; TCRdb keeps only in-frame clonotypes and omits some of them. The sample holds some 150,000 clones, roughly 90% seen once. The time point is: blood 2 weeks post-SBRT. The treatment here: 15 Gy SBRT to primary tumor, nephrectomy 4 weeks later. Trimming left V 3 bases short and J 2 bases short, with 14 bases between. Germline V lookup: CDR1 SGHVS, CDR2 FQNEAQ. The CDR3 contains 16 residues. The data originate from a study of radiation and T cells in renal cell carcinoma.

Sample: blood, taken from a patient whose treatment included radiotherapy and nephrectomy. The receptor's source is a woman aged 45-65 years with renal cell carcinoma. The J gene is TRBJ2-1, the V gene TRBV7-8, with D possibly TRBD2 on 6 matching bases. CDR3 nucleotide sequence: TGTGCCAGCAGCTTTGTGGAGGGTCAACCCTACAATGAGCAGTTCTTC. It specifies CASSFVEGQPYNEQFF.